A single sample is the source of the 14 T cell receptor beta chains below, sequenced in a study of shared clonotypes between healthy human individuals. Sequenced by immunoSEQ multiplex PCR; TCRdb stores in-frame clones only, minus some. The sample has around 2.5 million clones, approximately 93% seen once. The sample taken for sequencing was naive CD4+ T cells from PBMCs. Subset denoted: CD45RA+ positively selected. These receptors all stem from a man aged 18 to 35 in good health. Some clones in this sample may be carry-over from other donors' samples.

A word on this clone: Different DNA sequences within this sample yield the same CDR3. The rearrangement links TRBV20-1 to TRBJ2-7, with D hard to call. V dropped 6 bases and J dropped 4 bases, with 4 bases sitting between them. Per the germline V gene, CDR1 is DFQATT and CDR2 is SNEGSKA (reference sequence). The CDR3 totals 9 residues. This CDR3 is CSAGYEQYF. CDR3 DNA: TGCAGTGCAGGGTACGAGCAGTACTTC.

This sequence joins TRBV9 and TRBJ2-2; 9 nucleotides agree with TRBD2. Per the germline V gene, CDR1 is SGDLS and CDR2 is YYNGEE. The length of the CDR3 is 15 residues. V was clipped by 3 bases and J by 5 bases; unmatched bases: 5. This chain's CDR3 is CASSGTSAGTGELFF. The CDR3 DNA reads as TGTGCCAGCAGCGGGACTAGCGCCGGAACCGGGGAGCTGTTTTTT.

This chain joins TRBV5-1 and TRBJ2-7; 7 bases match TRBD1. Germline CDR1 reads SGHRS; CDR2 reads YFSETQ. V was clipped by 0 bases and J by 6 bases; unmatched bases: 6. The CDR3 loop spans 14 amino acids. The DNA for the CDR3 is TGCGCCAGCAGCTTGGGACAGGGCTTCGCCGAGCAGTACTTC. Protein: CASSLGQGFAEQYF.

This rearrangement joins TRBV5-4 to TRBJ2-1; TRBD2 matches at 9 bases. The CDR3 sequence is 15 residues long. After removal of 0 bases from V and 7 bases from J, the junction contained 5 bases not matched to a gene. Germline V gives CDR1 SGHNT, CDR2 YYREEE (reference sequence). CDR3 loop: CASSLAETSGNEQFF. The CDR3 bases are TGTGCCAGCAGCTTGGCCGAGACTAGCGGTAATGAGCAGTTCTTC.

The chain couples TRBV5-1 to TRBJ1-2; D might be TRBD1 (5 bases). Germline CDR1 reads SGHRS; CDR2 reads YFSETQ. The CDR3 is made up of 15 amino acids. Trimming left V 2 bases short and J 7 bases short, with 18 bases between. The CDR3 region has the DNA TGCGCCAGCAGCTTAATTCCCGCGGGGGAGGGTGGCTACACCTTC. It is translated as CASSLIPAGEGGYTF.

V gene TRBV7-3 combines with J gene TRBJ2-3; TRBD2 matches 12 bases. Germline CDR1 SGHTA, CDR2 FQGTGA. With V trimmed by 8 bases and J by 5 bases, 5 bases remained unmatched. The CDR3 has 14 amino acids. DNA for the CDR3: TGTGCCAGCTCAGGGGGACTAGCGGGAGATACGCAGTATTTT. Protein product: CASSGGLAGDTQYF.

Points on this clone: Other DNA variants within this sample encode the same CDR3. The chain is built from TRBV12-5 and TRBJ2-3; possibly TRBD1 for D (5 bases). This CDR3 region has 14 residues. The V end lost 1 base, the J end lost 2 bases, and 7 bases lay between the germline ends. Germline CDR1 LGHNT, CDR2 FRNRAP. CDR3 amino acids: CASGLGGVTDTQYF. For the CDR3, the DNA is TGTGCTAGTGGTTTGGGGGGCGTCACAGATACGCAGTATTTT.

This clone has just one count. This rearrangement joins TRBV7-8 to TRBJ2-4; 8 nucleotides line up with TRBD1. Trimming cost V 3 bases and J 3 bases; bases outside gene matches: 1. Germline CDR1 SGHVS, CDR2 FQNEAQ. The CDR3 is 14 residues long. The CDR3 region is CASSFTGGKNIQYF. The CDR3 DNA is TGTGCCAGCAGCTTTACAGGGGGCAAAAACATTCAGTACTTC.

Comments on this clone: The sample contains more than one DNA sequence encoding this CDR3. CDR3 DNA: TGCAGTGCGTCGTCCCGGGAGACCCAGTACTTC. It yields the protein CSASSRETQYF. The chain carries TRBV20-1 and TRBJ2-5; D is undetermined. Trimming removed 6 bases at V and 5 bases at J, with 10 bases between. Germline values: CDR1 DFQATT, CDR2 SNEGSKA (reference sequence). This CDR3 has 11 amino acids.

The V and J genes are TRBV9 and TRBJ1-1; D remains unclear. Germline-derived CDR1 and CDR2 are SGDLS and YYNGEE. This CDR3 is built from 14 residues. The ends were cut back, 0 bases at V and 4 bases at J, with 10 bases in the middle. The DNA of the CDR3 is TGTGCCAGCAGCGTAGATCTGGTGCCCACTGAAGCTTTCTTT. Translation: CASSVDLVPTEAFF.

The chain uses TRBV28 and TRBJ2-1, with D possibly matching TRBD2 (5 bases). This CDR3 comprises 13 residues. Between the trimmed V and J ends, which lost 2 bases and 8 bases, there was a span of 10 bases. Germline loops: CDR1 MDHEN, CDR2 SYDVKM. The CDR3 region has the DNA TGTGCCAGCAGTTTAGACGGGATCGATGAGCAGTTCTTC. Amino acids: CASSLDGIDEQFF.

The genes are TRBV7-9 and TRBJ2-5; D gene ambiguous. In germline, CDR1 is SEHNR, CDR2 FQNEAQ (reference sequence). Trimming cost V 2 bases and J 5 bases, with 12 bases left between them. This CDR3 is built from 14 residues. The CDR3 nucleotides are TGTGCCAGCAGCTTACTATCCCACCCCGAGACCCAGTACTTC. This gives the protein CASSLLSHPETQYF. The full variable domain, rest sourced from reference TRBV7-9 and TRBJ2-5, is DTGVSQNPRHKITKRGQNVTFRCDPISEHNRLYWYRQTLGQGPEFLTYFQNEAQLEKSRLLSDRFSAERPKGSFSTLEIQRTEQGDSAMYLCASSLLSHPETQYFGPGTRLLVL.

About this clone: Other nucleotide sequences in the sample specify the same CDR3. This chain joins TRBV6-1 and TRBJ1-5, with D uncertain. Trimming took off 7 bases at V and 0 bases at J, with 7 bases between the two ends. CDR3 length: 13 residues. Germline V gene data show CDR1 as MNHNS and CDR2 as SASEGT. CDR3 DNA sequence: TGTGCCAGCACAGAATATAGCAATCAGCCCCAGCATTTT. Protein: CASTEYSNQPQHF.

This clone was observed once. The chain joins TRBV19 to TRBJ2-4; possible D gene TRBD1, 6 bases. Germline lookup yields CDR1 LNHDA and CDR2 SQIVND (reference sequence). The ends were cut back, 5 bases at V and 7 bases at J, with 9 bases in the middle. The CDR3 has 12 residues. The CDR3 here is CASSHRENIQYF. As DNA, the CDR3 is TGTGCCAGTAGTCACAGGGAGAACATTCAGTACTTC.